This entry lists 2 T cell receptor beta chains sequenced from one sample in a study of response to subunit inactivated influenza vaccine. TCRdb fed the RT-PCR reads into MiXCR, producing one record per CDR3 protein. Among about 530,000 distinct CDR3 sequences listed, roughly 13% were seen once. The starting material was PBMCs from blood, obtained about 6 weeks after vaccination. The receptors here all came from a man aged 45 to 65 who received an inactivated influenza vaccine.

This clonotype has a handful of counts. The rearrangement uses TRBV12-3 or TRBV12-4 and TRBJ2-1; D remains unclear. Trimming took 2 bases from V and 3 from J, leaving 14 bases between them. The CDR3 is 16 amino acids. DNA of the CDR3: TGTGCCAGCAGTTTATTCTCTTCAGAGTACTACAATGAGCAGTTCTTC. Translating gives CASSLFSSEYYNEQFF.

This chain joins TRBV20-1 and TRBJ1-2; TRBD1 matches at 7 bases. Germline loops: CDR1 DFQATT, CDR2 SNEGSKA (reference sequence). Unmatched junction bases numbered 9, after V lost 4 bases and J lost 7 bases. The CDR3 covers 13 residues. As DNA, the CDR3 is TGCAGTGCTATCGACAGGGCCCGAGGTGGCTACACCTTC. As protein: CSAIDRARGGYTF.